The clone carrying this TCR beta chain appeared once. Its antigen is not identified. CD8 memory combined CD45RO+ cells with CCR7-negative CD45RA+ TemRA cells. The data belong to a study of shared clonotypes between healthy human individuals. General study points: An anticipated effect of sequencing depth on clonotype sharing among donors was recognized.

The assay was immunoSEQ multiplex PCR, and TCRdb's table has in-frame clones only and misses some. The profile shows 95,000 to 120,000 clones, about 67% of them singletons. This receptor was identified in a young woman in good health. The sequenced sample was memory CD8+ T cells sorted from blood. Documented subset: CD45RO+ cells pooled with CCR7-negative TemRA cells.

The CDR3 DNA reads as TGTGCCAGCCGACAGGGATCTGGAGAGACCCAGTACTTC. Its protein product is CASRQGSGETQYF. The genes are TRBV28 and TRBJ2-5; 7 bases agree with TRBD1. Germline CDR1 is MDHEN and CDR2 is SYDVKM. The CDR3 has 13 amino acids. With V trimmed by 8 bases and J by 4 bases, 7 bases remained unmatched.